Listed below are T cell receptor beta chains from one sample, sequenced in a study of cytomegalovirus exposure and HLA in healthy donors. Some clones are missing from TCRdb's copy, which holds only in-frame ones; the method was immunoSEQ multiplex PCR. The repertoire holds 150,000 to 200,000 clones, 70% to 90% seen once, with roughly 1.7% in the top ten. The specimen sequenced was PBMCs. The receptors stem from a woman between 18 and 29 years old in good health and CMV-seronegative. CDR3s include the opening cysteine and the closing phenylalanine or tryptophan. The order of the fields is V gene, D gene, clone size, J gene, CDR3 protein, CDR3 DNA. A D gene is named only where the DNA matches it firmly. Rows may omit the clone size; those that give it use once, few, many or a size class.

>TRBV5-1|.|.|TRBJ1-1
CASGPGQPNTEAFF
TGCGCCAGCGGCCCGGGACAACCGAACACTGAAGCTTTCTTT
>TRBV5-4|TRBD2|.|TRBJ2-5
CASSTTSGATQYF
TGTGCCAGCAGCACGACTAGCGGCGCCACCCAGTACTTC
>TRBV6-4|TRBD2|once|TRBJ2-5
CASIRLRTSGMGGSETQYF
TGTGCCAGCATCCGACTGCGGACTAGCGGGATGGGGGGTTCAGAGACCCAGTACTTC
>TRBV4-1|TRBD1|.|TRBJ1-5
CASSQADRDPNQPQHF
TGCGCCAGCAGCCAAGCCGACAGGGATCCCAATCAGCCCCAGCATTTT
>TRBV19|TRBD1|.|TRBJ1-1
CASSPYRGRETEAFF
TGTGCCAGTAGTCCCTACAGGGGGCGCGAAACTGAAGCTTTCTTT
>TRBV19|TRBD1|.|TRBJ2-7
CASSITGVRTYEQYF
TGTGCCAGTAGTATAACAGGGGTGCGCACCTACGAGCAGTACTTC
>TRBV6-1|TRBD1|.|TRBJ1-5
CASRTGTGSNQPQHF
TGTGCCAGCCGTACCGGGACAGGGTCTAATCAGCCCCAGCATTTT
>TRBV28|TRBD1|.|TRBJ1-4
CASRLTGGAVQKLFF
TGTGCCAGCAGACTGACAGGGGGCGCGGTCCAAAAACTGTTTTTT
>TRBV29-1|TRBD2|.|TRBJ2-3
CSVEEGSGGPDTQYF
TGCAGCGTTGAAGAAGGTAGCGGGGGCCCAGATACGCAGTATTTT
>TRBV5-6|.|.|TRBJ2-7
CASTSYQLRGYEQYF
TGTGCCAGCACCTCGTATCAACTCCGGGGCTACGAGCAGTACTTC
>TRBV5-1|TRBD1|.|TRBJ1-2
CASSSWTGVGGYTF
TGCGCCAGCAGCAGCTGGACAGGGGTCGGTGGCTACACCTTC
>TRBV6-1|.|.|TRBJ2-7
CASTQGFAYEQYF
TGTGCCAGCACCCAGGGTTTTGCCTACGAGCAGTACTTC
>TRBV19|TRBD2|.|TRBJ2-2
CASSQGLAVPGAGELFF
TGTGCCAGTAGTCAAGGACTAGCGGTACCCGGAGCTGGGGAGCTGTTTTTT
>TRBV29-1|TRBD1|.|TRBJ1-1
CSVSTGLYTEAFF
TGCAGCGTTTCGACAGGGTTGTACACTGAAGCTTTCTTT
>TRBV10-3|TRBD1|.|TRBJ1-6
CAISEGTGGSPLHF
TGTGCCATCAGTGAGGGGACAGGCGGATCACCCCTCCACTTT
>TRBV30|TRBD1|.|TRBJ2-7
CAWSALFGTGGSYEQYF
TGTGCCTGGAGTGCCCTATTTGGGACAGGTGGCTCCTACGAGCAGTACTTC
>TRBV6-9|TRBD2|.|TRBJ2-1
CASTSGTSSEQFF
TGTGCCAGCACCTCCGGGACTAGCAGTGAGCAGTTCTTC
>TRBV30|.|.|TRBJ1-5
CAWSVRDYQPQHF
TGTGCCTGGAGTGTCAGGGATTATCAGCCCCAGCATTTT
>TRBV6-6|TRBD1|.|TRBJ1-1
CASSPGQPTEAFF
TGTGCCAGCAGCCCGGGACAGCCCACTGAAGCTTTCTTT
>TRBV5-6|TRBD1|few|TRBJ1-2
CASSAHDRERYGYTF
TGTGCCAGCAGCGCCCATGACAGGGAAAGGTATGGCTACACCTTC
>TRBV10-3|.|once|TRBJ2-7
CAISERGKNEQYF
TGTGCCATCAGTGAAAGAGGGAAGAACGAGCAGTACTTC
>TRBV7-5|.|.|TRBJ2-1
CVRSFSGGPNNEQFF
TGTGTCAGAAGCTTTAGCGGGGGGCCAAACAATGAGCAGTTCTTC
>TRBV27|TRBD2|.|TRBJ2-7
CASRAGVAYAQYF
TGTGCCAGCAGGGCGGGAGTAGCTTACGCGCAGTACTTC
>TRBV11-2|.|.|TRBJ1-2
CATTDRGGYTF
TGTGCCACGACGGATCGGGGTGGCTACACCTTC
>TRBV27|.|.|TRBJ2-7
CASSEGVLSYEQYF
TGTGCCAGCAGTGAGGGAGTGCTCTCCTACGAGCAGTACTTC
>TRBV2|.|.|TRBJ1-4
CASRGLGGEKKLFF
TGTGCCAGCAGGGGACTGGGGGGAGAAAAAAAACTGTTTTTT
>TRBV7-9|TRBD1|.|TRBJ2-3
CASSPGTGAFSGSTDTQYF
TGTGCCAGCAGCCCCGGGACAGGGGCGTTTAGCGGAAGCACAGATACGCAGTATTTT
>TRBV4-1|.|few|TRBJ2-5
CASSQARGEETQYF
TGCGCCAGCAGCCAAGCAAGGGGTGAGGAGACCCAGTACTTC
>TRBV30|TRBD1|once|TRBJ2-3
CAWSARQGLADTQYF
TGCGCCTGGAGTGCCCGACAGGGGTTGGCAGATACGCAGTATTTT
>TRBV5-1|TRBD2|.|TRBJ2-3
CASEIEAGGLDTQYF
TGCGCCAGCGAGATAGAAGCGGGGGGGTTAGATACGCAGTATTTT
>TRBV6-5|.|.|TRBJ2-7
CASSYAREYEQYF
TGTGCCAGCAGTTACGCGCGGGAATACGAGCAGTACTTC
>TRBV18|.|.|TRBJ1-1
CASSPPHTLNTEAFF
TGTGCCAGCTCACCACCCCACACCTTGAACACTGAAGCTTTCTTT
>TRBV19|TRBD1|.|TRBJ2-5
CASSIWTGVGETQYF
TGTGCCAGTAGTATATGGACAGGGGTCGGAGAGACCCAGTACTTC
>TRBV6-6|.|.|TRBJ1-2
CASSLRGGQGGYTF
TGTGCCAGCAGTCTACGCGGGGGGCAAGGCGGCTACACCTTC
>TRBV5-5|.|.|TRBJ1-5
CASSLGQSLRPQHF
TGTGCCAGCAGCTTAGGACAGAGTTTACGGCCCCAGCATTTT